This T cell receptor beta chain was recovered during a study of shared clonotypes between healthy human individuals. Study findings and constraints: Memory subsets generally showed lower estimated richness than naive subsets. In the sorted subsets, rarefaction showed sequencing was incomplete despite large depth.

The CDR3 runs 15 residues. The V gene end was trimmed by 5 bases and the J gene end by 4 bases; junction bases not matched to a gene: 2. Germline CDR1 reads SGHAT; CDR2 reads FQDESV (reference sequence). Clones were read by immunoSEQ multiplex PCR, and TCRdb kept only the in-frame ones, dropping some. The sample includes a few million clones, 93% of them seen just once. Remarks on this clone: Its cognate antigen is unknown.

The sample was naive CD4+ T cells from PBMCs. Subset: CD45RA+ positively selected. This rearrangement joins TRBV11-1 to TRBJ2-5; 15 bases match TRBD2. The receptor's source is a man aged 18 to 30 in good health. Some clones in this sample may be carry-over from other donors' samples. The CDR3: CASSRGLAGGETQYF. As DNA, the CDR3 is TGTGCCAGCAGCCGGGGACTAGCGGGAGGAGAGACCCAGTACTTC.